This TCR beta chain came from a study of T cell repertoires in cytomegalovirus infection. Across the study: Public TCR beta signatures provided an indication of both CMV infection and a matching HLA type.

CDR1 and CDR2 (germline): MNHNS, SASEGT. The length of the CDR3 is 14 residues. Trimming took 7 bases from V and 1 from J, leaving 13 bases between them. Each CDR3 protein is one row after TCRdb ran MiXCR on the reads. This table holds about 240,000 distinct CDR3 sequences, approximately 6.7% found once. There are many counts of this clonotype. As yet, its antigen is unknown. Overall study results and limits: There were carriers of CMV plus the relevant HLA, and cumulative public TCR beta family frequency identified them. In two of eight donors, the top clonotype was HLA-C-restricted CMV-specific.

The V call is TRBV6-1, the J call TRBJ1-2; possible D gene TRBD1, 5 bases. The source of this sequence is a human donor in good health (CMV status not recorded). Some clones in this sample may be carry-over from other donors' samples. Sequenced material: PBMCs. CDR3: CASKGGVFNYGYTF. As DNA, the CDR3 is TGTGCCAGCAAGGGAGGGGTCTTTAACTATGGCTACACCTTC.